This T cell receptor beta chain was sequenced for a study of T cell changes during pregnancy in multiple sclerosis. Sequenced by immunoSEQ multiplex PCR; TCRdb stores in-frame clones only, minus some. Found here are about 67,000 clones, roughly nine tenths of them singletons; the top ten hold roughly 1.5%. Germline V gene sequence: CDR1 ENHRY, CDR2 SYGVKD. The CDR3 covers 16 residues. The V gene lost 10 bases and the J gene lost 2 bases, with 20 bases spanning the gap. The sample in question was peripheral blood, obtained in the third trimester of pregnancy. The chain is built from TRBV10-3 and TRBJ2-2; perhaps TRBD2 as D (6 bases). The sequence came from a female donor with multiple sclerosis, enrolled in a pregnancy study. Written as DNA, the CDR3 is TGTGCCACCGAATCGGGCGGGGCGCTAAACACCGGGGAGCTGTTTTTT. Its translation: CATESGGALNTGELFF.